This TCR beta chain came from a study of blood T cell repertoires in COVID-19. In the study overall: Specimens from acute and convalescent COVID-19 originated in the United States, Italy and Spain. T cells, B-cell-depleted T cells, or PBMCs supplied cDNA or gDNA.

CDR1 and CDR2 from the germline V gene are LNHDA and SQIVND (reference sequence). The CDR3 is 15 residues long. Trimming pared 6 bases from V and 5 bases from J, leaving 19 bases between. In the original analysis: Reference gene primer amplification yielded estimated nucleated cell counts. The method was immunoSEQ multiplex PCR; TCRdb's version includes in-frame clones alone and lacks a portion of them. Clone size and the V and J calls come from that table; the DNA yielded D and trimming. The sample holds about 270,000 clones, about nine tenths seen once. Specimen: peripheral blood. The chain recombines TRBV19 with TRBJ2-5, with D perhaps matching TRBD2 (6 bases). The source of this sequence is a middle-aged man with active or convalescent COVID-19. CDR3 bases: TGTGCCAGTAGCACTGGGGCGGTAGCGGCGGAGACCCAGTACTTC. It encodes CASSTGAVAAETQYF.